A single sample is the source of the 25 T cell receptor beta chains below, sequenced in a study of T cells after yellow fever vaccination. A single record per CDR3 protein comes from TCRdb applying MiXCR to the 5' RACE reads. The sample holds some 300,000 distinct CDR3 sequences, around 4% seen once. Sequencing was performed on PBMCs, taken on the day of the yellow fever booster vaccination. These receptors all come from a man between 18 and 29 years old who received the YFV17D yellow fever vaccine.

This clonotype was picked up many times. The chain combines TRBV11-2 with TRBJ2-2; the D is unclear. The V end was cut by 3 bases, the J end by 5 bases, with 7 bases between. Germline V gene data show CDR1 as SGHAT and CDR2 as FQNNGV. This CDR3 comprises 13 residues. CDR3 nucleotide sequence: TGTGCCAGCAGCTTCCGACATACCGGGGAGCTGTTTTTT. This translates into CASSFRHTGELFF.

This clonotype has at least ten counts. The chain uses TRBV7-2 and TRBJ2-2; 8 positions agree with TRBD1. This CDR3 region has 15 residues. CDR1 is SGHTA and CDR2 is FQGNSA in the germline V gene. V trimming: 8 bases; J trimming: 5 bases; junction bases outside the gene matches: 10. The CDR3 bases are TGTGCCAGCGGAACCCAGGGGGCGCTGACCGGGGAGCTGTTTTTT. Protein sequence: CASGTQGALTGELFF.

The chain employs TRBV7-2 and TRBJ1-5; D may be TRBD1 (6 bases). This CDR3 has 13 residues. The V gene lost 4 bases and the J gene lost 5 bases, with 9 bases spanning the gap. Germline CDR1 and CDR2: SGHTA and FQGNSA. The DNA of the CDR3 is TGTGCCAGCAGCTCAGAGGGGGATCAGCCCCAGCATTTT. Amino acids: CASSSEGDQPQHF.

V is TRBV12-3 or TRBV12-4 and J is TRBJ2-1, with TRBD1 matching 8 bases. J lost 7 bases, V lost 8 bases, and 13 bases had no gene match. CDR3 length: 15 residues. In nucleotides, the CDR3 is TGTGCCAGCCTCTCCTGGCAGGGGGCCTTAAATGAGCAGTTCTTC. Translation gives CASLSWQGALNEQFF.

This chain connects TRBV6-1 to TRBJ2-3; TRBD1 aligns across 11 bases. CDR1 MNHNS and CDR2 SASEGT come from the germline V gene. CDR3 length: 17 amino acids. Losses at the gene ends were 6 bases for V and 3 bases for J; bases not matched to a gene: 11. The CDR3 DNA reads TGTGCCAGCAGGATTCGGATCCGGGACAGGGGGACAGATACGCAGTATTTT. Translation: CASRIRIRDRGTDTQYF.

This clonotype was observed at least ten times. V and J are TRBV5-1 and TRBJ2-1; possible D gene TRBD2, 6 bases. The V end lost 4 bases, the J end lost 7 bases, and 21 bases lay between the germline ends. This CDR3 spans 16 amino acids. The germline V gene has CDR1 SGHRS and CDR2 YFSETQ. CDR3 sequence: CASSLPKGAGWNEQFF. DNA for the CDR3: TGCGCCAGCAGCCTCCCGAAGGGAGCGGGTTGGAATGAGCAGTTCTTC.

This clonotype was seen at least ten times. The rearrangement uses TRBV20-1 and TRBJ2-7; 9 nucleotides align to TRBD2. Per germline, CDR1 DFQATT and CDR2 SNEGSKA (reference sequence). The CDR3 spans 15 residues. Trimming at V came to 5 bases and at J to 2 bases, leaving 10 bases not matched to a gene. CDR3 sequence: CSAPSESSGAYEQYF. CDR3 nucleotides: TGCAGTGCTCCTTCTGAGTCTAGCGGGGCCTACGAGCAGTACTTC.

This clonotype was observed many times. V gene TRBV27 combines with J gene TRBJ2-2; D not resolved. Trimming removed 0 bases from V and 6 bases from J, with 5 bases in between. Germline CDR1 and CDR2: MNHEY and SMNVEV (reference sequence). This CDR3 has 13 residues. The CDR3 sequence is CASSLSTSGELFF. The DNA of the CDR3 is TGTGCCAGCAGTTTATCTACATCCGGGGAGCTGTTTTTT.

CDR3 DNA: TGTGCCAGCAGTGAAGCGCTTGCACACCAAGAGACCCAGTACTTC. Protein sequence: CASSEALAHQETQYF. The rearrangement links TRBV2 to TRBJ2-5, with D uncertain. The V end was cut by 0 bases, the J end by 0 bases, with 8 bases between. The CDR3 spans 15 residues. CDR1 and CDR2 (germline): SNHLY, FYNNEI.

This clonotype turned up a few times. The V call is TRBV4-3, the J call TRBJ1-1; D remains unclear. The CDR3 sequence is 17 residues long. The germline V gene encodes CDR1 LGHNA and CDR2 YSLEER. Trimming cost V 1 base and J 1 base, with 16 bases left between them. The CDR3 reads CASSQARSAVWNTEAFF. The DNA of the CDR3 is TGCGCCAGCAGCCAAGCACGCAGTGCAGTCTGGAACACTGAAGCTTTCTTT.

This clonotype was recorded a few times. The chain recombines TRBV7-2 with TRBJ2-7, with TRBD2 identical over 8 bases. The CDR3 has 15 amino acids. V dropped 5 bases and J dropped 4; count of bases not matched to a gene: 10. Germline-derived CDR1 and CDR2 are SGHTA and FQGNSA. CDR3 region: CASSLPGGAVYEQYF. CDR3 nucleotides: TGTGCCAGCAGCCTTCCCGGGGGGGCCGTTTACGAGCAGTACTTC.

This clonotype appeared a few times. The chain links TRBV5-4 to TRBJ1-2, with a tentative D call TRBD1 (5 bases). CDR3 length: 14 residues. The V end was cut by 6 bases, the J end by 5 bases, with 17 bases between. Germline V gene sequence: CDR1 SGHNT, CDR2 YYREEE (reference sequence). The CDR3: CASIPRGGGYGYTF. The CDR3 nucleotides read TGTGCCAGCATTCCCCGGGGGGGGGGATATGGCTACACCTTC.

The sample holds many counts of this clonotype. V and J are TRBV5-5 and TRBJ2-1; D is uncertain. CDR1 is SGHKS, CDR2 YYEKEE, per germline (reference sequence). The CDR3 contains 15 residues. V lost 0 bases to trimming and J lost 2 bases, with 9 bases between them. The CDR3 reads CASSLAPGAYNEQFF. The CDR3 region has the DNA TGTGCCAGCAGCTTGGCCCCGGGTGCCTACAATGAGCAGTTCTTC.

This clonotype was counted many times. CDR3 DNA sequence: TGCAGCGTTGGACAGGGGGGCTCTTGGTATGGCTACACCTTC. This translates into CSVGQGGSWYGYTF. This sequence joins TRBV29-1 and TRBJ1-2, with 9 nucleotides matching TRBD1. Trimming removed 4 bases from V and 5 bases from J; junction bases left unmatched: 8. Germline V lookup: CDR1 SQVTM, CDR2 ANQGSEA. The CDR3 is 14 amino acids.

J is TRBJ2-5 and V is TRBV6-5; D is uncertain. Germline CDR1 MNHEY, CDR2 SVGAGI. This CDR3 has 13 amino acids. V lost 0 bases and J lost 5, with 7 bases in between. The CDR3 region has the DNA TGTGCCAGCAGTTACTCCTTGGGGGAGACCCAGTACTTC. Translation: CASSYSLGETQYF.

This clonotype was observed at least ten times. This chain uses TRBV7-8 with TRBJ2-1; no firm D call. V was clipped by 4 bases and J by 4 bases, with 17 bases between them. This CDR3 is 16 amino acids long. Germline V gene lookup returns CDR1 SGHVS and CDR2 FQNEAQ. In DNA, the CDR3 is TGTGCCAGCAGCTCCCTAAGCCCTTACGAATACAATGAGCAGTTCTTC. It codes for CASSSLSPYEYNEQFF.

This clonotype occurred many times. The gene calls are TRBV27 and TRBJ2-3, with D perhaps being TRBD1 or TRBD2 (5 bases each). CDR3 size: 16 residues. Trimming took 3 bases from V and 4 from J, leaving 17 bases between them. Germline V gene sequence: CDR1 MNHEY, CDR2 SMNVEV (reference sequence). This chain's CDR3 is CASSLHGTDGADTQYF. The CDR3 nucleotides are TGTGCCAGCAGTTTGCACGGGACCGACGGGGCAGATACGCAGTATTTT.

This clonotype was seen repeatedly, ten times or more. This sequence joins TRBV2 and TRBJ1-1; D call uncertain. The V gene's germline CDR1 is SNHLY and CDR2 FYNNEI. This CDR3 region has 15 residues. The V gene lost 7 bases and the J gene lost 5 bases, with 20 bases spanning the gap. The CDR3 loop is CASTPMGWADTEAFF. The CDR3 nucleotides read TGTGCCAGCACCCCGATGGGGTGGGCAGATACTGAAGCTTTCTTT.

This clonotype was counted at least ten times. J is TRBJ2-5 and V is TRBV29-1, with 7 nucleotides matching TRBD1. Germline loops: CDR1 SQVTM, CDR2 ANQGSEA. Unmatched junction bases numbered 4, after V lost 4 bases and J lost 5 bases. CDR3 size: 12 residues. The CDR3 DNA is TGCAGCGTTGTAAGGGGGCCGGAGACCCAGTACTTC. It specifies CSVVRGPETQYF.

In its sample, this clonotype was seen many times. The genes are TRBV9 and TRBJ1-5; 7 bases agree with TRBD1. The CDR3 is 14 amino acids. The V segment lost 2 bases and the J segment 5 bases; nucleotides outside the gene matches: 4. Germline CDR1 is SGDLS and CDR2 is YYNGEE. CDR3 coding DNA: TGTGCCAGCAGCGTCGACAGGGAATATCAGCCCCAGCATTTT. Encoded protein: CASSVDREYQPQHF.

In this sample, this clonotype turned up many times. This sequence joins TRBV5-1 and TRBJ2-1; tentatively, D is TRBD1 (6 bases). Trimming pared 0 bases from V and 0 bases from J, leaving 10 bases between. Germline V gene sequence: CDR1 SGHRS, CDR2 YFSETQ. This CDR3 is built from 16 residues. Here the CDR3 DNA reads TGCGCCAGCAGCTTGGAAGGACAGAGCTCCTACAATGAGCAGTTCTTC. Translating it yields CASSLEGQSSYNEQFF.

This clonotype was observed a few times. The rearrangement uses TRBV20-1 and TRBJ1-5; D remains ambiguous. The V gene lost 1 base and the J gene lost 1 base, with 2 bases spanning the gap. Germline V gives CDR1 DFQATT, CDR2 SNEGSKA (reference sequence). This CDR3 is 12 amino acids long. The CDR3 protein is CSARASNQPQHF. CDR3 DNA sequence: TGCAGTGCTAGAGCGAGCAATCAGCCCCAGCATTTT.

The chain has TRBV12-3 or TRBV12-4 and TRBJ2-1; perhaps TRBD2 as D (6 bases). Trimming cost V 5 bases and J 15 bases, with 20 bases left between them. This CDR3 spans 13 amino acids. The CDR3 protein is CASSPGTAGLGFF. For the CDR3, the DNA is TGTGCCAGCAGTCCGGGGACGGCGGGGCTTGGGTTCTTC.

This clonotype was detected a few times. V usage is TRBV20-1 and J usage is TRBJ1-5; no clear D. Trimming took off 6 bases at V and 4 bases at J, with 10 bases between the two ends. Germline V lookup: CDR1 DFQATT, CDR2 SNEGSKA (reference sequence). There are 12 residues in the CDR3. The CDR3 reads CSASRNNQPQHF. CDR3 nucleotide sequence: TGCAGTGCGAGCAGGAATAATCAGCCCCAGCATTTT.

At least ten counts were recorded for this clonotype. The rearrangement uses TRBV5-1 and TRBJ1-6; 9 bases line up with TRBD1. This CDR3 spans 14 amino acids. Germline CDR1 and CDR2: SGHRS and YFSETQ. Losses at the gene ends were 0 bases for V and 10 bases for J; bases not matched to a gene: 2. The CDR3 reads CASSLDRGLSPLHF. The CDR3, as DNA: TGCGCCAGCAGCTTGGACAGGGGGCTCTCACCCCTCCACTTT.